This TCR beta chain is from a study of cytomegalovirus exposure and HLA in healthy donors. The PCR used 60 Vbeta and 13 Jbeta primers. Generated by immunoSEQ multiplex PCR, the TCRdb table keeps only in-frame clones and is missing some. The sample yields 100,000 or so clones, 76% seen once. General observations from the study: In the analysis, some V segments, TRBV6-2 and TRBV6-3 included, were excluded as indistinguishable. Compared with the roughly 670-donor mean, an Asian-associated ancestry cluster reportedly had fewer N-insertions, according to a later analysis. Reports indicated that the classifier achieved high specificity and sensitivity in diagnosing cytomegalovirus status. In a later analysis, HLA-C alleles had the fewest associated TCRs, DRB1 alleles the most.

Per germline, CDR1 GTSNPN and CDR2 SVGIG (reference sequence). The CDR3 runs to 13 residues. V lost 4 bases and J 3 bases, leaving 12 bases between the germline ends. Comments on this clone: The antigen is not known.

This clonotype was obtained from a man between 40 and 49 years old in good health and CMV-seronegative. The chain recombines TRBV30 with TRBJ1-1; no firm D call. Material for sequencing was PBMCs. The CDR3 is CAWKRDFDTEAFF. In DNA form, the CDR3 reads TGTGCCTGGAAGCGGGATTTTGACACTGAAGCTTTCTTT.